The following is a TCR beta chain sequence with its context. V lost 9 bases to trimming and J lost 4 bases; unmatched junction nucleotides: 11. This CDR3 has 14 residues. Germline CDR1 is SGHTA and CDR2 is FQGNSA. Repertoires were generated with immunoSEQ multiplex PCR, while TCRdb's copy carries only in-frame clones and drops some. Altogether 55,000 to 80,000 clones are present, 83% being singletons, with the ten largest covering 5.3%. The data belong to a study of blood T cell repertoires in COVID-19. The material sequenced was peripheral blood. V is TRBV7-2 and J is TRBJ2-7, with 8 bases lining up with TRBD2. This clonotype was obtained from a man between 50 and 59 years old with active COVID-19. CDR3: CASQSGGGSYEQYF. The CDR3 DNA sequence: TGTGCCAGTCAGAGTGGCGGGGGGTCTTACGAGCAGTACTTC.